Following are 24 T cell receptor beta chains from one sample sequenced in a study of blood T cells in healthy people across ages. A J-beta primer mix and a sample-barcoded 5' primer were used in a second PCR of roughly 6 to 11 cycles. TCRdb ran MiXCR on the 5' RACE reads and lists one entry per CDR3 protein. The sample has about 1.7 million distinct CDR3 sequences; roughly 27% are singletons. The sample consisted of blood. These receptors originate from a woman in her thirties in good health.

This clonotype was recorded a few times. V is TRBV3-1 and J is TRBJ2-5; a possible D gene is TRBD1 (6 bases). The germline gives CDR1 LGHDT, CDR2 YNNKEL (reference sequence). The length of the CDR3 is 14 residues. V lost 6 bases and J lost 4, with 15 bases in between. CDR3 in DNA: TGTGCCAGCAGGGACCGGGACAAAACAGAGACCCAGTACTTC. Translated: CASRDRDKTETQYF.

Ten or more counts support this clonotype. CDR3 region: CASSLPGVGGTEAFF. CDR3 nucleotide sequence: TGTGCCAGCAGCCTCCCTGGGGTCGGGGGCACTGAAGCTTTCTTT. The rearrangement uses TRBV7-2 and TRBJ1-1; weak D call: TRBD1 (5 bases). CDR3 size: 15 residues. V was shortened by 5 bases and J by 4 bases, with 17 bases between the two germline ends. CDR1 and CDR2 (germline): SGHTA, FQGNSA. Looking up the rest from reference TRBV7-2 and TRBJ1-1 gives the full variable domain: GAGVSQSPSNKVTEKGKDVELRCDPISGHTALYWYRQSLGQGLEFLIYFQGNSAPDKSGLPSDRFSAERTGGSVSTLTIQRTQQEDSAVYLCASSLPGVGGTEAFFGQGTRLTVV.

This clonotype was counted between two and nine times. The chain links TRBV6-5 to TRBJ2-2; D remains ambiguous. Germline CDR1 reads MNHEY; CDR2 reads SVGAGI. The CDR3 sequence is 13 residues long. Trimming took 7 bases from V and 2 from J, leaving 8 bases between them. CDR3: CASMNPNTGELFF. DNA for the CDR3: TGTGCCAGCATGAATCCCAACACCGGGGAGCTGTTTTTT.

The chain uses TRBV29-1 and TRBJ1-2; the D is unclear. The CDR3 is 13 residues long. Germline assignment: CDR1 SQVTM and CDR2 ANQGSEA. The V and J ends lost 3 bases and 8 bases respectively, with 16 bases between them. For the CDR3, the DNA is TGCAGCGTTGATACCGGTATACGCACGGGCTACACCTTC. It codes for CSVDTGIRTGYTF.

This clonotype was observed a few times. This chain joins TRBV7-3 and TRBJ2-1; D may match TRBD1 or TRBD2 (6 bases each). Germline V gene sequence: CDR1 SGHTA, CDR2 FQGTGA. With 0 bases removed from V and 4 bases from J, the gap between germline ends came to 22 bases. The CDR3 totals 19 residues. CDR3 amino acids: CASSLTGRSGGLGYNEQFF. The CDR3 DNA is TGTGCCAGCAGCTTAACAGGACGTTCTGGGGGGCTTGGGTACAATGAGCAGTTCTTC.

This chain connects TRBV10-3 to TRBJ2-1; D call uncertain. Trimming took 7 bases from V and 10 from J, leaving 11 bases between them. There are 11 residues in the CDR3. CDR1 and CDR2 (germline): ENHRY, SYGVKD. The CDR3 DNA is TGTGCCATCACCTCAGCTGGGGAGCAGTTCTTC. This codes for CAITSAGEQFF.

V and J are TRBV20-1 and TRBJ2-7, with D perhaps assigned TRBD1 or TRBD2 (6 bases each). Germline-derived CDR1 and CDR2 are DFQATT and SNEGSKA (reference sequence). This CDR3 has 13 residues. V lost 6 bases and J 0 bases, leaving 12 bases between the germline ends. CDR3 bases: TGCAGTGCGTCACAGGGAGGCTCCTACGAGCAGTACTTC. Translation: CSASQGGSYEQYF.

This chain links TRBV6-6 with TRBJ2-1; perhaps TRBD2 as D (7 bases). The CDR3 runs to 13 residues. Germline CDR1 reads MNHNY; CDR2 reads SVGAGI (reference sequence). V lost 4 bases, J lost 7 bases, and 11 bases lay in between. CDR3 sequence reads: CASSWEGGNEQFF. In DNA form, the CDR3 reads TGTGCCAGCAGTTGGGAGGGGGGTAATGAGCAGTTCTTC.

This clonotype came up a few times. The chain combines TRBV6-6 with TRBJ2-3; D tentatively reads TRBD1 or TRBD2 (5 bases each). There are 16 residues in the CDR3. V lost 6 bases and J 3 bases, leaving 19 bases between the germline ends. The V gene's germline CDR1 is MNHNY and CDR2 SVGAGI (reference sequence). CDR3 protein: CASSVLGVSGTDTQYF. The CDR3 DNA sequence: TGTGCCAGCAGCGTCTTGGGGGTGAGTGGAACAGATACGCAGTATTTT.

This clonotype came up a few times. The chain combines TRBV7-2 with TRBJ2-5; maybe TRBD2 (6 bases). The germline gives CDR1 SGHTA, CDR2 FQGNSA. V shed 4 bases and J shed 1 base, with 13 bases lying between them. The CDR3 is 15 amino acids. CDR3 nucleotide sequence: TGTGCCAGCAGCTCTGGGCGGGGCCGCCAAGAGACCCAGTACTTC. Residues: CASSSGRGRQETQYF.

V is TRBV11-2 and J is TRBJ2-7; the D is unclear. Germline V gene data show CDR1 as SGHAT and CDR2 as FQNNGV. The CDR3 length is 14 residues. The V gene lost 5 bases and the J gene lost 2 bases, with 13 bases spanning the gap. This CDR3 is CASSDATDPYEQYF. The CDR3 nucleotides read TGTGCCAGCAGCGATGCGACCGACCCCTACGAGCAGTACTTC.

Written as DNA, the CDR3 is TGTGCCAGCAGCGTCGGACTAGCGGCGACAGATACGCAGTATTTT. Protein sequence: CASSVGLAATDTQYF. This sequence joins TRBV9 and TRBJ2-3; 10 nucleotides align to TRBD2. Losses at the gene ends were 2 bases for V and 3 bases for J; bases not matched to a gene: 3. The CDR3 has 15 amino acids. Per germline, CDR1 SGDLS and CDR2 YYNGEE.

The chain uses TRBV7-2 and TRBJ2-2; D not resolved. Trimming took 4 bases from V and 5 from J, leaving 8 bases between them. The germline V gene encodes CDR1 SGHTA and CDR2 FQGNSA. This CDR3 comprises 13 residues. In nucleotides, the CDR3 is TGTGCCAGCAGCTGGTTAAGTACCGGGGAGCTGTTTTTT. Its translation is CASSWLSTGELFF.

The sample holds many counts of this clonotype. The rearrangement joins TRBV20-1 to TRBJ2-5; TRBD2 is a possible D gene (7 bases). The CDR3 loop spans 13 amino acids. CDR1 is DFQATT, CDR2 SNEGSKA, per germline (reference sequence). Between the trimmed V and J ends, which lost 3 bases and 3 bases, there was a span of 11 bases. The CDR3 spells CSARPGGEETQYF. CDR3 bases: TGCAGTGCTAGGCCGGGGGGCGAAGAGACCCAGTACTTC.

There are many counts of this clonotype. The V call is TRBV7-9, the J call TRBJ2-7; 9 bases agree with TRBD1. V trimming: 1 base; J trimming: 7 bases; junction bases outside the gene matches: 5. Germline assignment: CDR1 SEHNR and CDR2 FQNEAQ (reference sequence). The CDR3 has 14 amino acids. CDR3 loop: CASSLEGQGWEQYF. CDR3 DNA: TGTGCCAGCAGCTTAGAGGGACAGGGTTGGGAGCAGTACTTC.

Of note for this clonotype: This may be a read error: a much more frequent sequence differs by one nucleotide. V gene TRBV4-1 combines with J gene TRBJ2-5; the match to TRBD2 covers 7 bases. Germline V lookup: CDR1 MGHRA, CDR2 YSYEKL. The CDR3 spans 18 residues. The CDR3 spells CASSQDLAGWTAQETRYF. CDR3 in DNA: TGCGCCAGCAGCCAAGATTTAGCGGGTTGGACGGCGCAAGAGACCCGGTACTTC.

The chain uses TRBV5-5 and TRBJ1-1; 7 bases fit TRBD1. V lost 7 bases to trimming and J lost 1 base; unmatched junction nucleotides: 13. Germline-derived CDR1 and CDR2 are SGHKS and YYEKEE (reference sequence). The CDR3 consists of 16 residues. CDR3 coding DNA: TGTGCCAGCCGGCGGTCAGGGGGAGCTGGGAACACTGAAGCTTTCTTT. This sequence encodes CASRRSGGAGNTEAFF.

This clonotype showed up just a few times. This sequence joins TRBV29-1 and TRBJ2-3; D gene unclear. Germline values: CDR1 SQVTM, CDR2 ANQGSEA. This CDR3 region has 16 residues. V gave up 4 bases and J gave up 4 bases, with 21 bases separating them. As DNA, the CDR3 is TGCAGCGTTGCAAGAGAAGCCAGTAGGATCCCAGATACGCAGTATTTT. Its protein product is CSVAREASRIPDTQYF.

The genes are TRBV20-1 and TRBJ2-1; TRBD2 agrees at 9 bases. The length of the CDR3 is 18 residues. Per germline, CDR1 DFQATT and CDR2 SNEGSKA (reference sequence). Trimming took 0 bases from V and 8 from J; bases not matched to a gene: 17. The chain's CDR3 is CSARDPAGGPLFIDEQFF. In nucleotides, the CDR3 is TGCAGTGCTAGAGATCCTGCGGGAGGGCCCCTCTTTATCGATGAGCAGTTCTTC.

A note on this clonotype: Mismatch with germline at one junction end may stem from a read error. The chain uses TRBV5-6 and TRBJ2-3, with D tentatively TRBD1 (6 bases). The CDR3 has 13 residues. Germline CDR1 is SGHDT and CDR2 is YYEEEE. The CDR3: CAGSWGLADTRYF. The CDR3 coding sequence is TGTGCCGGCAGCTGGGGGCTAGCAGATACGCGGTATTTT.

This clonotype appeared many times. The rearrangement uses TRBV5-6 and TRBJ2-5, with 9 bases aligning to TRBD1. With 3 bases clipped from V and 5 bases from J, the junction kept 5 bases outside the gene matches. CDR3 length equals 14 residues. Germline values: CDR1 SGHDT, CDR2 YYEEEE. The chain's CDR3 is CASSYGTGMETQYF. For the CDR3, the DNA is TGTGCCAGCAGCTACGGGACAGGGATGGAGACCCAGTACTTC.

This clonotype came up many times. The chain couples TRBV12-3 or TRBV12-4 to TRBJ1-2; 9 bases are shared with TRBD1. There are 13 residues in the CDR3. After removal of 5 bases from V and 7 bases from J, the junction contained 5 bases not matched to a gene. The CDR3, as DNA: TGTGCCAGCAGTCTCACAGGGGGCTTTGGCTACACCTTC. Translation: CASSLTGGFGYTF.

This chain links TRBV6-5 with TRBJ1-4; no reliable D call. Germline CDR1 and CDR2: MNHEY and SVGAGI. Deletions cut 6 bases from V and 8 bases from J, with 16 bases between. CDR3 length equals 14 residues. The CDR3 DNA reads TGTGCCAGCAGGCCGGTGGGCGGGGTAGAAAAACTGTTTTTT. It translates to CASRPVGGVEKLFF.

This clonotype came up many times. The CDR3: CSVRGRVQETQYF. Written as DNA, the CDR3 is TGCAGCGTTAGGGGAAGGGTTCAAGAGACCCAGTACTTC. The chain uses TRBV29-1 and TRBJ2-5, with D perhaps TRBD1 (5 bases). Germline V gene lookup returns CDR1 SQVTM and CDR2 ANQGSEA. With 5 bases removed from V and 2 bases from J, the gap between germline ends came to 12 bases. The CDR3 is made up of 13 amino acids.